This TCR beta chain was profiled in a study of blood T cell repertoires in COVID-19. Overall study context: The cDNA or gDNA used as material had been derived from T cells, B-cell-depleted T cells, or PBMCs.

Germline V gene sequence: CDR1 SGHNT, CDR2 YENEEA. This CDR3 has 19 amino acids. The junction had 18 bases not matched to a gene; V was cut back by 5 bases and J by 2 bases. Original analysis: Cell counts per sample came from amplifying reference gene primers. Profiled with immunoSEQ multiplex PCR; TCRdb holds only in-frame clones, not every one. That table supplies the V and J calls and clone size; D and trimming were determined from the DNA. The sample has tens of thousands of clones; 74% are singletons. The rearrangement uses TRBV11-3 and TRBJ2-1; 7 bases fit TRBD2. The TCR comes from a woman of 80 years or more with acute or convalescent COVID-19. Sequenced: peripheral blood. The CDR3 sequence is CASSPGRPWESETYNEQFF. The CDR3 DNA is TGTGCCAGCAGCCCCGGGAGGCCATGGGAGTCGGAGACCTACAATGAGCAGTTCTTC.